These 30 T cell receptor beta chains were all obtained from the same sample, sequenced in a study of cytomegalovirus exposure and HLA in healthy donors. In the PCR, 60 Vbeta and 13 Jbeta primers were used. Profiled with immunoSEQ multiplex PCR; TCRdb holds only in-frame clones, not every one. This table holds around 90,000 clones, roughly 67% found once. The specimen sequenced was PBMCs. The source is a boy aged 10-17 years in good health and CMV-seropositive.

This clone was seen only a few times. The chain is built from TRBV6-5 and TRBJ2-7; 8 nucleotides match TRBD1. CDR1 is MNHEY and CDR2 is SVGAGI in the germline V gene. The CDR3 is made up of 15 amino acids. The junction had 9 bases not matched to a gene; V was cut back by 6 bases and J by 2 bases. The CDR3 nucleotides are TGTGCCAGCAGAAGACAGGACAGGGCCCCCTACGAGCAGTACTTC. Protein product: CASRRQDRAPYEQYF.

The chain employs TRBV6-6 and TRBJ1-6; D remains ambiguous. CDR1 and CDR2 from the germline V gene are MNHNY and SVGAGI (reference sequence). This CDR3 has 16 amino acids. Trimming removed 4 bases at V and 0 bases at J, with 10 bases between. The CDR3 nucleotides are TGTGCCAGCAGTTCCCCGCTGAGCTCCTATAATTCACCCCTCCACTTT. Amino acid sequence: CASSSPLSSYNSPLHF.

DNA for the CDR3: TGTGCCAGCAGCGTAGGACCGGGGGGCAATCAGCCCCAGCATTTT. Translation gives CASSVGPGGNQPQHF. V gene TRBV9 combines with J gene TRBJ1-5, with D perhaps matching TRBD1 (5 bases). V was shortened by 0 bases and J by 2 bases, with 9 bases between the two germline ends. This CDR3 is built from 15 residues. Germline V CDR1 and CDR2: SGDLS, YYNGEE.

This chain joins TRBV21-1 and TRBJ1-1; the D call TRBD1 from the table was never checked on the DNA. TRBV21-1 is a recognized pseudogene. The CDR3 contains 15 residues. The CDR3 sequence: CASSKDTGEDTEAFF. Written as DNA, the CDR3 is TGTGCCAGCAGCAAAGATACAGGTGAGGATACTGAAGCTTTCTTT.

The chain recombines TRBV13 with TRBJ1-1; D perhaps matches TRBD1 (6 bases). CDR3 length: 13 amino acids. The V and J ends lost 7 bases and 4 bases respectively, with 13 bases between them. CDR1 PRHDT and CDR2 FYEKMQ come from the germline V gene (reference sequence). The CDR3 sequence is CASISWTATEAFF. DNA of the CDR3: TGTGCCAGCATTTCATGGACAGCCACTGAAGCTTTCTTT.

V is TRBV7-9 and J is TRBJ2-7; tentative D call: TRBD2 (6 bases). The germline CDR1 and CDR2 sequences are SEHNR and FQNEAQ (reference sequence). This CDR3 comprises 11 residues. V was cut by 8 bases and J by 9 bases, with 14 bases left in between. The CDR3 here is CASDTSGLQYF. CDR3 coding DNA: TGTGCCAGCGATACATCGGGACTGCAGTACTTC.

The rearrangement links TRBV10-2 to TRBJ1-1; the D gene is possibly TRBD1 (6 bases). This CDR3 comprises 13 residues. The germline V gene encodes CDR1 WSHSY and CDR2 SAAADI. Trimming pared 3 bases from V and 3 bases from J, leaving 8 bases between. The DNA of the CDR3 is TGCGCCAGCAGTGACCCAGGGGACACTGAAGCTTTCTTT. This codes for CASSDPGDTEAFF.

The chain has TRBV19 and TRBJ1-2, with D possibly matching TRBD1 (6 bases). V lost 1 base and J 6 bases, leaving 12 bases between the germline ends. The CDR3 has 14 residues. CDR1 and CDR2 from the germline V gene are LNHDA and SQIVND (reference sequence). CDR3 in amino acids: CASSIAGGANGYTF. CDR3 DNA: TGTGCCAGTAGTATAGCGGGGGGCGCGAATGGCTACACCTTC.

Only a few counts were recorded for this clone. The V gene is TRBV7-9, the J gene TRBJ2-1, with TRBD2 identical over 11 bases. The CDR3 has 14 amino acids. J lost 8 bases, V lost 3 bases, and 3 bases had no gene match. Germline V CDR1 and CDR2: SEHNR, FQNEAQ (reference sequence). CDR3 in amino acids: CASSFTSGRDEQFF. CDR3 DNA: TGTGCCAGCAGCTTTACTAGCGGGAGAGATGAGCAGTTCTTC.

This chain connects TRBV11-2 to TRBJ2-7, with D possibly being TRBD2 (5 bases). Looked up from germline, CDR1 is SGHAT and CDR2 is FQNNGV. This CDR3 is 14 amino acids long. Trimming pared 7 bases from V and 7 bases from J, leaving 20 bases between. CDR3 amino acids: CASTRTGLRREQYF. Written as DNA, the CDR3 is TGTGCCAGCACCCGGACCGGACTTCGAAGGGAGCAGTACTTC.

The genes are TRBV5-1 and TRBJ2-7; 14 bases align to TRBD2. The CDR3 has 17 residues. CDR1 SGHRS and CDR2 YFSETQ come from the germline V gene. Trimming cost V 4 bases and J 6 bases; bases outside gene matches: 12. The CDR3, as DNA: TGCGCCAGCAGCCCCGAGACTAGCGGGGGGGCCCCCGGCGAGCAGTACTTC. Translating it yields CASSPETSGGAPGEQYF.

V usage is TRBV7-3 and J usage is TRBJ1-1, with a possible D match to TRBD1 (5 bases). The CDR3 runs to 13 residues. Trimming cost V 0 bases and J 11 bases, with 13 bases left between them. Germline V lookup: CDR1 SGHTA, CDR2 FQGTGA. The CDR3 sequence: CASSLTGRDGAFF. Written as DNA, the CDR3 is TGTGCCAGCAGCTTAACCGGCAGGGATGGGGCTTTCTTT.

The CDR3 DNA reads TGCAGCGTTCTACAGGGTAGCGTGCAGTACTTC. It yields the protein CSVLQGSVQYF. This chain joins TRBV29-1 and TRBJ2-7, with a tentative D call TRBD1 (6 bases). The germline gives CDR1 SQVTM, CDR2 ANQGSEA. This CDR3 is built from 11 residues. The V gene lost 5 bases and the J gene lost 9 bases, with 14 bases spanning the gap.

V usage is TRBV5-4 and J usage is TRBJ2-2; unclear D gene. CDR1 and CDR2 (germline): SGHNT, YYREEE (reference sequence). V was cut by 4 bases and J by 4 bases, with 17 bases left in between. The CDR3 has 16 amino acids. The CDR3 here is CASSTYPGPGTGELFF. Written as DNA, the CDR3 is TGTGCCAGCAGCACCTACCCGGGTCCGGGCACCGGGGAGCTGTTTTTT.

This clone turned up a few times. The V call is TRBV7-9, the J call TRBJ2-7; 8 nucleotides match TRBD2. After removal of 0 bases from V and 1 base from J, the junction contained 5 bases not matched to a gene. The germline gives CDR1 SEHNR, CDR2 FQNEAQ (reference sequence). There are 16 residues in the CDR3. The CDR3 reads CASSLASGILSYEQYF. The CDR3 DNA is TGTGCCAGCAGCTTAGCTAGCGGGATTCTATCCTACGAGCAGTACTTC.

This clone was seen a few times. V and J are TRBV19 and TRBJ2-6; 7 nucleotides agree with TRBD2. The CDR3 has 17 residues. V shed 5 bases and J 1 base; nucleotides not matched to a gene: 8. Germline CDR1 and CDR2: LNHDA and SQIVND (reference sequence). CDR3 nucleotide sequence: TGTGCCAGTAGTTATAACGGGGGGAGTTCTGGGGCCAACGTCCTGACTTTC. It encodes CASSYNGGSSGANVLTF.

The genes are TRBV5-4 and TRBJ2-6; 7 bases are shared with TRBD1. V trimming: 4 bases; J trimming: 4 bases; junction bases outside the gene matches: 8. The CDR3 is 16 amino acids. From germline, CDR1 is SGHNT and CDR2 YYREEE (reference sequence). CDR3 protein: CASSAMTGPGANVLTF. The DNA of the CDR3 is TGTGCCAGCAGCGCTATGACAGGGCCAGGGGCCAACGTCCTGACTTTC.

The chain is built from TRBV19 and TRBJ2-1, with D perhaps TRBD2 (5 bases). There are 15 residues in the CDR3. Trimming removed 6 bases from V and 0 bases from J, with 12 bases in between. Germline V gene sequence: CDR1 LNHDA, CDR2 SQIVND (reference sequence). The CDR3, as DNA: TGTGCCAGTAGAACTAGTTTAAGCTCCTACAATGAGCAGTTCTTC. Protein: CASRTSLSSYNEQFF.

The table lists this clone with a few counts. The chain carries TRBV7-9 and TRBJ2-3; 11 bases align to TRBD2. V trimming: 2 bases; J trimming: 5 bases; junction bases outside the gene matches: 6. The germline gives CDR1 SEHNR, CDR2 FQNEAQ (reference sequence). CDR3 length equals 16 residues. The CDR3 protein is CASSLTSGSIGDTQYF. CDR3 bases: TGTGCCAGCAGCTTAACTAGCGGGAGTATAGGAGATACGCAGTATTTT.

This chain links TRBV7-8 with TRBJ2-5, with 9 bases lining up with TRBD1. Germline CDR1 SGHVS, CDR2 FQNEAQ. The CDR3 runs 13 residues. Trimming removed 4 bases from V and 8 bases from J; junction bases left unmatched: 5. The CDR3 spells CASSSGQGSTQYF. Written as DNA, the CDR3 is TGTGCCAGCAGCTCAGGACAGGGGAGCACCCAGTACTTC.

CDR3 DNA sequence: TGTGCCTGGAGTGAGGACAGGGATTATGGCTACACCTTC. This sequence encodes CAWSEDRDYGYTF. The chain combines TRBV30 with TRBJ1-2; 8 bases fit TRBD1. V shed 1 base, J shed 5 bases, and the junction held 3 bases outside the gene matches. This CDR3 has 13 residues. CDR1 is GTSNPN, CDR2 SVGIG, per germline (reference sequence).

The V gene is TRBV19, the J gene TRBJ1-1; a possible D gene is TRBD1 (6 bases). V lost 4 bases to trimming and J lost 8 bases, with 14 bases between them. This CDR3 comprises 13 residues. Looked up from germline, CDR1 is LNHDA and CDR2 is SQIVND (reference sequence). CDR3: CASSTSYRVEAFF. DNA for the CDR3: TGTGCCAGTAGTACCTCCTACAGGGTCGAAGCTTTCTTT.

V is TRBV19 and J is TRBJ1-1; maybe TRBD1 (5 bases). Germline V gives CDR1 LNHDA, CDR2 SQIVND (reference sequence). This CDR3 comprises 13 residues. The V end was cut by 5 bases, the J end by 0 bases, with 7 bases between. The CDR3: CASSGHLNTEAFF. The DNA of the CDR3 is TGTGCCAGTAGTGGACACTTGAACACTGAAGCTTTCTTT.

The CDR3 is CASSGRTGEVLAFF. Here the CDR3 DNA reads TGTGCCAGCAGTGGCCGGACAGGGGAGGTTTTGGCTTTCTTT. This chain joins TRBV6-1 and TRBJ1-1; TRBD1 matches 9 bases. Germline V gene data show CDR1 as MNHNS and CDR2 as SASEGT. After removal of 4 bases from V and 11 bases from J, the junction contained 11 bases not matched to a gene. The length of the CDR3 is 14 residues.

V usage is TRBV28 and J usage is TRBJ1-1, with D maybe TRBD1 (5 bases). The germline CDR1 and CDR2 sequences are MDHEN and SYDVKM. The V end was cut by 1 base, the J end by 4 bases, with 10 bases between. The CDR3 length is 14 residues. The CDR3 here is CASSLFQGPTEAFF. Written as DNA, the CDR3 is TGTGCCAGCAGTTTATTCCAGGGTCCCACTGAAGCTTTCTTT.

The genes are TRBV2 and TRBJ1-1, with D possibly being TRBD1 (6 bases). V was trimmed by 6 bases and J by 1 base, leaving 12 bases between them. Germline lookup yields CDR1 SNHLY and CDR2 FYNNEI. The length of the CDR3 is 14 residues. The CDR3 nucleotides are TGTGCCAGCAGATCAAACAGGGCGAACACTGAAGCTTTCTTT. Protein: CASRSNRANTEAFF.

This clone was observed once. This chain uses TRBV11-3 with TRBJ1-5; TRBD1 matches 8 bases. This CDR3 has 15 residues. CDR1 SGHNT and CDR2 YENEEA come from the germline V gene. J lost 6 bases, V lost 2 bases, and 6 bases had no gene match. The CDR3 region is CASSLRRGQSQPQHF. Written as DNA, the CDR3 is TGTGCCAGCAGCTTACGCAGGGGGCAGAGTCAGCCCCAGCATTTT.

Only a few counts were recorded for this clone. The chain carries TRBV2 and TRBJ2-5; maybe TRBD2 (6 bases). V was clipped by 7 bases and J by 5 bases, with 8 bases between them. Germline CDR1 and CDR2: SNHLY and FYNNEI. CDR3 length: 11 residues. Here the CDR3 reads CASIGSETQYF. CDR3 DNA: TGTGCCAGCATCGGGAGTGAGACCCAGTACTTC.

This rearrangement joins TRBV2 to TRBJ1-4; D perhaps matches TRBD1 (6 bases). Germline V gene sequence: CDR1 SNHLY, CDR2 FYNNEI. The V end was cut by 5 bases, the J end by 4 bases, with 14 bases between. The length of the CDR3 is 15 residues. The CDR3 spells CASSTLRGYNEKLFF. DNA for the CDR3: TGTGCCAGCAGTACGCTCAGGGGTTATAATGAAAAACTGTTTTTT.

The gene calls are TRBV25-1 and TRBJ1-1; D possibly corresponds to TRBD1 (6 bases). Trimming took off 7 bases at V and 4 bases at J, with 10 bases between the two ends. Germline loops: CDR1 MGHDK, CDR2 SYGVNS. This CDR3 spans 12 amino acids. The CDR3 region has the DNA TGTGCCAGCATGGGGGGGGCCACTGAAGCTTTCTTT. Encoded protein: CASMGGATEAFF. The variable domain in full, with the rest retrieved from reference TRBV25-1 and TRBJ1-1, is EADIYQTPRYLVIGTGKKITLECSQTMGHDKMYWYQQDPGMELHLIHYSYGVNSTEKGDLSSESTVSRIRTEHFPLTLESARPSHTSQYLCASMGGATEAFFGQGTRLTVV.